The rows below give T cell receptor beta chains drawn from one sample of a study of shared clonotypes between healthy human individuals. This table comes from immunoSEQ multiplex PCR, and its TCRdb copy is limited to in-frame clones, with some not included. Among about 1.4 million clones listed, roughly 96% were seen once. Sequencing input: naive CD4+ T cells sorted from blood. All receptors derive from a man aged 30-40 years in good health. Each CDR3 is given with its conserved first and last residue. D genes are given only for firm matches. Size is omitted from some rows. Given values are once, few, many or a class for expanded clones.

v_call	j_call	clone_size	d_call	cdr3_nt	cdr3_aa
TRBV30	TRBJ1-5	NA	NA	TGTGCCTGGAGTGTAAAAGTTAGCAATCAGCCCCAGCATTTT	CAWSVKVSNQPQHF
TRBV6-5	TRBJ2-7	NA	NA	TGTGCCAGCACAGGGGCGGGCTACGAGCAGTACTTC	CASTGAGYEQYF
TRBV6-5	TRBJ1-1	once	TRBD1	TGTGCCAGCAGGTTAGGGACAGGGGCCGAAGCTTTCTTT	CASRLGTGAEAFF
TRBV7-2	TRBJ2-4	NA	NA	TGTGCCAGCAGCTTTTGGACGGAAGCCAAAAACATTCAGTACTTC	CASSFWTEAKNIQYF
TRBV11-2	TRBJ2-3	NA	NA	TGTGCCAGCAGCTTAGTTGAACTCGATACGCAGTATTTT	CASSLVELDTQYF
TRBV4-3	TRBJ2-7	NA	TRBD2	TGCGCCAGCAGCCAAGGCGTCCAGCGGGGGGCCTACGAGCAGTACTTC	CASSQGVQRGAYEQYF
TRBV6-5	TRBJ1-2	once	NA	TGTGCCAGCAACCCTTATCAGGGTCTAGTCTATGGCTACACCTTC	CASNPYQGLVYGYTF
TRBV13	TRBJ1-1	NA	NA	TGTGCCAGCATTATCATGGATTTCATGAACACTGAAGCTTTCTTT	CASIIMDFMNTEAFF
TRBV5-1	TRBJ2-7	NA	TRBD2	TGCGCCAGCAAGACTAGCGGGAGCTCCTACGAGCAGTACTTC	CASKTSGSSYEQYF
TRBV11-2	TRBJ2-1	NA	TRBD2	TGTGCCAGCAGCTCTCCCGGGACTAGCAATGAGCAGTTCTTC	CASSSPGTSNEQFF
TRBV10-3	TRBJ2-7	NA	NA	TGTGCCAAAAACCAACCCGGAACCCCGTCCTACGAGCAGTACTTC	CAKNQPGTPSYEQYF
TRBV9	TRBJ2-5	NA	NA	TGTGCCAGCAGCGTAGGGGCAGGGCCCGGAAAGGAGACCCAGTACTTC	CASSVGAGPGKETQYF
TRBV11-2	TRBJ2-7	NA	NA	TGTGCCAGCAGGGGAGTGGGATGGAAGGGGAATCTTGAGCAGTACTTC	CASRGVGWKGNLEQYF
TRBV5-5	TRBJ1-4	once	NA	TGTGCCAGCAGCCCGCCTCAAAGCACTAATGAAAAACTGTTTTTT	CASSPPQSTNEKLFF
TRBV5-4	TRBJ1-3	NA	NA	TGTGCCACTAACCAAGCGGCTGGAAACACCATATATTTT	CATNQAAGNTIYF
TRBV28	TRBJ2-2	NA	NA	TGTGCCAGCAGTTTAGCTCTGGGGCGGGCCGGGGAGCTGTTTTTT	CASSLALGRAGELFF
TRBV7-6	TRBJ1-3	NA	NA	TGTGCCAGCAGCCTAGGGGTCGCTGGAAACACCATATATTTT	CASSLGVAGNTIYF
TRBV7-7	TRBJ2-6	NA	NA	TGTGCTAGCGGACGGACAGCCGGGGCCAACGTCCTGACTTTC	CASGRTAGANVLTF
TRBV6-6	TRBJ2-3	NA	NA	TGTGCCAGCAGCCGAGGGGATACGCAGTATTTT	CASSRGDTQYF
TRBV18	TRBJ2-5	NA	TRBD1	TGTGCCAGCTCACCACCGGCAGGGGGAGAGACCCAGTACTTC	CASSPPAGGETQYF
TRBV5-4	TRBJ2-1	NA	TRBD2	TGTGCCAGCAGCTTGGAAGCGGGAGCCTACAATGAGCAGTTCTTC	CASSLEAGAYNEQFF
TRBV5-1	TRBJ2-7	NA	NA	TGCGCCAGCAGCTTGGTGGCCTTCGAGCAGTACTTC	CASSLVAFEQYF
TRBV19	TRBJ1-5	few	NA	TGTGCCAGTAGTCCTAGGACAGTTAGCAATCAGCCCCAGCATTTT	CASSPRTVSNQPQHF
TRBV5-6	TRBJ2-1	NA	NA	TGTGCCAGCAGCTTGGGACACCCAAGGGGGATTGAGCAGTTCTTC	CASSLGHPRGIEQFF
TRBV5-1	TRBJ2-7	NA	TRBD1	TGCGCCAGCAGCTGGGGGACAGACTACGAGCAGTACTTC	CASSWGTDYEQYF
TRBV9	TRBJ2-5	NA	NA	TGTGCCAGCAGCCCCCGGCGAAACGGGGTGAAGACCCAGTACTTC	CASSPRRNGVKTQYF
TRBV5-1	TRBJ2-3	NA	NA	TGCGCCAGCAGCCCCCAGACTAGCACAGATACGCAGTATTTT	CASSPQTSTDTQYF
TRBV10-2	TRBJ1-5	NA	NA	TGCGCCAGCAGCCAATCATCCCGTGGTAGCAATCAGCCCCAGCATTTT	CASSQSSRGSNQPQHF
TRBV18	TRBJ2-7	NA	TRBD1	TGTGCCAGCTCACGGACAGGAGCCTACGAGCAGTACTTC	CASSRTGAYEQYF
TRBV11-2	TRBJ2-7	NA	TRBD2	TGTGCCAGCAGTGTTGGATCTAGCGGCACCTACGAGCAGTACTTC	CASSVGSSGTYEQYF